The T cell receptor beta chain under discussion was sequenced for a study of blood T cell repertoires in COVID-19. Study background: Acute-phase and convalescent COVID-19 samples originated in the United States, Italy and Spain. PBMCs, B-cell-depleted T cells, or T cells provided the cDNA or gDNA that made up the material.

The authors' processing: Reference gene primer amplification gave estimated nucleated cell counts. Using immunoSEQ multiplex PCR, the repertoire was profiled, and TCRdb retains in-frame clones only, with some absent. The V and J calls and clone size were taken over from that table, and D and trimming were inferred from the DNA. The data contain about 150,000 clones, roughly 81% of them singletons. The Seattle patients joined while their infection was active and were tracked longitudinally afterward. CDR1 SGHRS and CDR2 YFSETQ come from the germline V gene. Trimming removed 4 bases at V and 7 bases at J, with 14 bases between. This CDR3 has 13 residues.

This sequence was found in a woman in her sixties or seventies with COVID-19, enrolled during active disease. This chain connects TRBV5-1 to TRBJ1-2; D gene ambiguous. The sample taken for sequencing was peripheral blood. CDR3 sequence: CASSLDSGFGYTF. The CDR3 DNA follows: TGCGCCAGCAGCCTGGACTCGGGGTTTGGCTACACCTTC.